This T cell receptor (beta chain) is drawn from a study of blood T cells in healthy people across ages. PCR was performed a second time for roughly 7 to 12 cycles using a sample-barcoded 5' primer and a J-beta primer mix. TCRdb independently ran MiXCR on the 5' RACE reads; one entry per CDR3 protein. The sample includes about 800,000 distinct CDR3 sequences, roughly 50% of them seen just once. The V segment lost 2 bases and the J segment 9 bases; nucleotides outside the gene matches: 10. Germline V gene data show CDR1 as SQVTM and CDR2 as ANQGSEA. This CDR3 has 15 amino acids. This clonotype was picked up a small number of times.

The specimen sequenced was blood. This TCR derives from a man aged 30 to 39 in good health. The chain uses TRBV29-1 and TRBJ2-1, with 10 bases aligning to TRBD2. CDR3 region: CSVEWTLAGVGEQFF. The CDR3 coding sequence is TGCAGCGTTGAATGGACTCTAGCGGGAGTGGGTGAGCAGTTCTTC.